The next 23 T cell receptor beta chains were all read from a single sample in a study of blood T cell repertoires in COVID-19 (dated by TCRdb to about 2020). Libraries were built with the immunoSEQ multiplex PCR assay. Not all clones reach the TCRdb copy of this immuneACCESS table, which keeps in-frame sequences only. Checked studies attribute under half of the gap to unresolved V genes and leave the rest unexplained. Across this sample there are tens of thousands of clones, with 90% to 95% seen only once. In total, the top ten clones hold about 4.5% of the sample. The specimen sequenced was peripheral blood. These receptors came from a man aged 50 or older with active COVID-19.

The rearrangement joins TRBV2 to TRBJ1-5; D is unclear. CDR1 and CDR2 (germline): SNHLY, FYNNEI. V shed 2 bases and J shed 11 bases, with 10 bases lying between them. There are 12 residues in the CDR3. The CDR3 region is CASSEFEGAQHF. The CDR3 DNA follows: TGTGCCAGCAGTGAATTCGAGGGCGCCCAGCATTTT.

The gene calls are TRBV18 and TRBJ2-5; D may be TRBD2 (5 bases). This CDR3 has 14 residues. Germline V gene lookup returns CDR1 KGHSH and CDR2 LQKENI. Trimming cost V 0 bases and J 4 bases, with 9 bases left between them. The CDR3 nucleotides are TGTGCCAGCTCACCACCACCGGGGAGAGAGACCCAGTACTTC. Translation gives CASSPPPGRETQYF.

Note on this clone: This is likely a read error, given that the CDR3 carries no conserved phenylalanine or tryptophan at its end. The limits of the CDR3 on the DNA are not certain, so only TCRdb's listed CDR3 is given. The V call is TRBV5-1, the J call TRBJ1-6. The CDR3 region is 8 residues in length, termini included. The V gene's germline CDR1 is SGHRS and CDR2 YFSETQ. The CDR3 sequence is CASLAILG.

This clone has only one observation. The chain is built from TRBV5-3 and TRBJ2-1; 7 bases align to TRBD2. TRBV5-3 is an open reading frame, and its role is uncertain. The CDR3 is made up of 18 amino acids. J was trimmed by 0 bases and V by 0 bases; bases with no gene match: 9. CDR3 sequence reads: CARSLGTSVKTSYNEQFF. The DNA for the CDR3 is TGTGCCAGAAGCTTGGGAACTAGCGTCAAAACCTCCTACAATGAGCAGTTCTTC.

V and J are TRBV7-9 and TRBJ1-2, with 7 bases identical to TRBD1. Germline trimming cut 4 bases from V and 1 base from J; bases unmatched to any gene: 9. CDR3 length equals 16 residues. The V gene's germline CDR1 is SEHNR and CDR2 FQNEAQ (reference sequence). Here the CDR3 reads CASSSIRTGINYGYTF. CDR3 bases: TGTGCCAGCAGCTCAATCCGGACAGGAATTAACTATGGCTACACCTTC.

The sample holds one count of this clone. The chain uses TRBV6-5 and TRBJ2-1, with D tentatively TRBD1 (5 bases). The germline gives CDR1 MNHEY, CDR2 SVGAGI. This CDR3 has 15 residues. Trimming cost V 7 bases and J 10 bases, with 23 bases left between them. CDR3 DNA sequence: TGTGCCAGCATCTTAACCCGCCAGGGCAGCGCAGAGCAGTTCTTC. It codes for CASILTRQGSAEQFF.

This chain links TRBV4-1 with TRBJ2-7; D unclear. CDR1 and CDR2 from the germline V gene are MGHRA and YSYEKL. The V end lost 0 bases, the J end lost 4 bases, and 7 bases lay between the germline ends. This CDR3 is built from 13 residues. CDR3 in amino acids: CASSQDTNYEQYF. Here the CDR3 DNA reads TGCGCCAGCAGCCAAGATACTAATTACGAGCAGTACTTC.

V is TRBV28 and J is TRBJ2-7; D may be TRBD2 (7 bases). CDR1 MDHEN and CDR2 SYDVKM come from the germline V gene. The CDR3 has 13 amino acids. Between the trimmed V and J ends, which lost 7 bases and 4 bases, there was a span of 14 bases. DNA of the CDR3: TGTGCCAGCAAGGGGGGGGGAGTGTACGAGCAGTACTTC. Protein product: CASKGGGVYEQYF. Looking up the rest from reference TRBV28 and TRBJ2-7 gives the full variable domain: DVKVTQSSRYLVKRTGEKVFLECVQDMDHENMFWYRQDPGLGLRLIYFSYDVKMKEKGDIPEGYSVSREKKERFSLILESASTNQTSMYLCASKGGGVYEQYFGPGTRLTVT.

CDR3 loop: CASSLSLAEQYF. In nucleotides, the CDR3 is TGTGCCAGCAGTTTATCTTTAGCCGAGCAGTACTTC. This chain uses TRBV12-3 or TRBV12-4 with TRBJ2-7; the D is unclear. This CDR3 has 12 residues. V was cut by 2 bases and J by 6 bases, with 8 bases left in between.

The chain employs TRBV11-2 and TRBJ2-6; 11 nucleotides line up with TRBD2. The V segment lost 6 bases and the J segment 2 bases; nucleotides outside the gene matches: 9. The germline V gene has CDR1 SGHAT and CDR2 FQNNGV. CDR3 length: 18 amino acids. The CDR3 bases are TGTGCCAGCAGTTATGGACTAGCGGGCCGCGCTGGGGCCAACGTCCTGACTTTC. Translated, it gives CASSYGLAGRAGANVLTF.

This chain links TRBV12-3 or TRBV12-4 with TRBJ2-7, with D possibly TRBD1 on 5 matching bases. V lost 5 bases and J lost 4, with 12 bases in between. CDR3 length equals 13 residues. CDR3 in amino acids: CASSRGFPYEQYF. The CDR3 DNA sequence: TGTGCCAGCAGTAGGGGTTTTCCATACGAGCAGTACTTC.

The genes are TRBV5-1 and TRBJ2-7, with TRBD1 identical over 7 bases. Germline V gene data show CDR1 as SGHRS and CDR2 as YFSETQ. Trimming took 3 bases from V and 5 from J; bases not matched to a gene: 8. This CDR3 comprises 14 residues. This chain's CDR3 is CASSSLTGRNEQYF. DNA of the CDR3: TGCGCCAGCAGCTCGTTGACAGGGCGGAACGAGCAGTACTTC.

Note on this clone: The junction and the germline gene differ at one end; a read error may be behind it. V gene TRBV5-6 combines with J gene TRBJ1-1, with TRBD1 matching 7 bases. CDR1 and CDR2 from the germline V gene are SGHDT and YYEEEE. CDR3 length: 15 amino acids. CDR3 DNA: TGTGCCAGCAGTTTGGGGGGACAGAGGAACACTGAAGCTTTCTTT. Translated: CASSLGGQRNTEAFF. Using reference TRBV5-6 and TRBJ1-1 for the parts outside the CDR3, the full variable domain is DAGVTQSPTHLIKTRGQQVTLRCSPKSGHDTVSWYQQALGQGPQFIFQYYEEEERQRGNFPDRFSGHQFPNYSSELNVNALLLGDSALYLCASSLGGQRNTEAFFGQGTRLTVV.

The chain is built from TRBV5-4 and TRBJ2-5; tentatively, D is TRBD1 (5 bases). V was clipped by 0 bases and J by 1 base, with 13 bases between them. CDR3 length: 16 amino acids. CDR1 and CDR2 from the germline V gene are SGHNT and YYREEE (reference sequence). CDR3 sequence reads: CASSLAAQGAQETQYF. CDR3 DNA: TGTGCCAGCAGCTTGGCGGCGCAGGGTGCCCAAGAGACCCAGTACTTC. The full variable domain, completed using reference TRBV5-4 and TRBJ2-5, is ETGVTQSPTHLIKTRGQQVTLRCSSQSGHNTVSWYQQALGQGPQFIFQYYREEENGRGNFPPRFSGLQFPNYSSELNVNALELDDSALYLCASSLAAQGAQETQYFGPGTRLLVL.

V usage is TRBV6-1 and J usage is TRBJ1-5; 7 bases align to TRBD1. The V and J ends lost 4 bases and 0 bases, in that order; junction bases with no gene match: 9. The CDR3 is 17 residues long. The V gene's germline CDR1 is MNHNS and CDR2 SASEGT. The CDR3 loop is CASSARPGGNSNQPQHF. The CDR3 coding sequence is TGTGCCAGCAGTGCCCGTCCAGGGGGGAATAGCAATCAGCCCCAGCATTTT.

This sequence joins TRBV5-6 and TRBJ2-1; the match to TRBD2 covers 13 bases. The ends lost 3 bases at V and 7 bases at J; junction bases unmatched: 13. This CDR3 comprises 18 residues. Germline V gene lookup returns CDR1 SGHDT and CDR2 YYEEEE. The CDR3 loop is CASSSVRTSGRAGNEQFF. CDR3 nucleotide sequence: TGTGCCAGCAGCTCCGTTAGAACTAGCGGGAGGGCCGGAAATGAGCAGTTCTTC.

J is TRBJ1-6 and V is TRBV12-5; D may be TRBD1 (5 bases). The CDR3 is 19 amino acids. Trimming took off 0 bases at V and 5 bases at J, with 20 bases between the two ends. CDR1 is LGHNT and CDR2 is FRNRAP in the germline V gene. CDR3 loop: CASGLVLGSGGLNNSPLHF. The DNA of the CDR3 is TGTGCTAGTGGTTTGGTACTAGGTTCGGGGGGTCTGAATAATTCACCCCTCCACTTT.

This clone was counted only a few times. The chain links TRBV18 to TRBJ1-5; no firm D call. There are 13 residues in the CDR3. The V gene's germline CDR1 is KGHSH and CDR2 LQKENI. Deletions cut 5 bases from V and 3 bases from J, with 8 bases between. Written as DNA, the CDR3 is TGTGCCAGCTCAGCAGGAATCAATCAGCCCCAGCATTTT. The encoded protein is CASSAGINQPQHF.

The CDR3 reads CASSYSVIGTDTQYF. The CDR3 bases are TGTGCCAGCAGTTACAGCGTTATTGGGACAGATACGCAGTATTTT. The chain carries TRBV6-2 or TRBV6-3 and TRBJ2-3, with unresolved D. The CDR3 has 15 amino acids. Trimming removed 2 bases at V and 3 bases at J, with 12 bases between. CDR1 and CDR2 (germline): MNHEY, SVGEGT.

This clone was seen more than once but under ten times. This rearrangement joins TRBV19 to TRBJ1-5; 7 nucleotides agree with TRBD1. Trimming took 6 bases from V and 0 from J; bases not matched to a gene: 11. The germline CDR1 and CDR2 sequences are LNHDA and SQIVND (reference sequence). This CDR3 has 17 residues. The CDR3 DNA follows: TGTGCCAGTAGACAGACAGGGTACGATTATAGCAATCAGCCCCAGCATTTT. It specifies CASRQTGYDYSNQPQHF.

The chain employs TRBV7-2 and TRBJ2-5; the match to TRBD1 covers 10 bases. Germline-derived CDR1 and CDR2 are SGHTA and FQGNSA. The CDR3 runs 14 residues. The V and J ends lost 5 bases and 4 bases, in that order; junction bases with no gene match: 4. Here the CDR3 reads CASSPDRGRETQYF. CDR3 bases: TGTGCCAGCAGCCCCGACAGGGGGCGAGAGACCCAGTACTTC.

The rearrangement uses TRBV5-4 and TRBJ2-3, with a possible D match to TRBD1 (6 bases). CDR1 and CDR2 (germline): SGHNT, YYREEE (reference sequence). Deletions cut 3 bases from V and 2 bases from J, with 10 bases between. This CDR3 is built from 14 residues. Here the CDR3 reads CASSSDSYTDTQYF. The CDR3, as DNA: TGTGCCAGCAGCTCGGACAGTTACACAGATACGCAGTATTTT.

The sample holds one count of this clone. V and J are TRBV10-3 and TRBJ2-7; 10 bases map to TRBD1. CDR1 and CDR2 (germline): ENHRY, SYGVKD. CDR3 size: 13 residues. V lost 5 bases to trimming and J lost 4 bases; unmatched junction nucleotides: 2. The CDR3, as DNA: TGTGCCATCAGTCCGGGACAGGGGTACGAGCAGTACTTC. Translation: CAISPGQGYEQYF.